This is a list of T cell receptor beta chains from one sample in a study of Ad26.COV2.S vaccination and SARS-CoV-2 variants. The table came from immunoSEQ multiplex PCR; TCRdb's copy has only in-frame clones and leaves some out. This table holds more than 85,000 clones, around 81% found once. Sequencing used peripheral blood, obtained after recovery from COVID-19. These receptors came from a human donor who had recovered from COVID-19. Both conserved end residues are part of each CDR3. The order of the fields is V gene, clone size, J gene, D gene, CDR3 DNA, CDR3 protein. The D gene is left open where the match is weak. Only part of the rows carry a size: once, few, many, or a class if the clone is expanded.

>TRBV4-1|.|TRBJ2-4|.
TGCGCCAGCAGCCAAGGATCAGGGGCAAGTTTAGGCAAAAACATTCAGTACTTC
CASSQGSGASLGKNIQYF
>TRBV19|.|TRBJ1-5|.
TGTGCCAGTAGTATGGGAAGGGTTAATCAGCCCCAGCATTTT
CASSMGRVNQPQHF
>TRBV7-3|.|TRBJ2-3|TRBD2
TGTGCCAGCAGTTACGGACTAGCCACAGATACGCAGTATTTT
CASSYGLATDTQYF
>TRBV6-5|.|TRBJ1-1|TRBD1
TGTGCCAGCAGTTCCCAGACGACAGGGGGCACTGAAGCTTTCTTT
CASSSQTTGGTEAFF
>TRBV7-9|.|TRBJ1-1|.
TGTGCCAGCAGCTATATAGAGAACACTGAAGCTTTCTTT
CASSYIENTEAFF
>TRBV7-9|.|TRBJ1-2|TRBD1
TGTGCCAGCAGCTTAGTGACAGGGAACTTAAACTATGGCTACACCTTC
CASSLVTGNLNYGYTF
>TRBV10-1|.|TRBJ1-1|.
TGCGCCAGCACCACCCCCAGAGGGAAAAACACTGAAGCTTTCTTT
CASTTPRGKNTEAFF
>TRBV6-5|.|TRBJ2-2|.
TGTGCCAGCACCATAGAACCGGGCACCGGGGAGCTGTTTTTT
CASTIEPGTGELFF
>TRBV11-3|.|TRBJ2-1|.
TGTGCCAGCAGCACGGACAGCTACAATGAGCAGTTCTTC
CASSTDSYNEQFF
>TRBV6-5|.|TRBJ1-6|.
TGTGCCAGCAGTTACTCTCCCAATTCACCCCTCCACTTT
CASSYSPNSPLHF
>TRBV7-6|.|TRBJ2-5|.
TGTGCCAGCAGCTTAGCGACGTGGAGCGGGTTCACGACCCAGTACTTC
CASSLATWSGFTTQYF
>TRBV2|.|TRBJ2-2|.
TGTGCCAGCAGAAAAGGGAGTAGTAACACCGGGGAGCTGTTTTTT
CASRKGSSNTGELFF
>TRBV11-2|.|TRBJ1-2|TRBD1
TGTGCCAGCAGCTTTACGACAGGGCCCAATGGCTACACCTTC
CASSFTTGPNGYTF
>TRBV5-4|.|TRBJ2-1|.
TGTGCCAGCAGCTTAAGCGGAGGAGGCTACAATGAGCAGTTCTTC
CASSLSGGGYNEQFF
>TRBV4-1|.|TRBJ1-5|TRBD1
TGCGCCAGCAGCCAACCTCGGGACAGGGGGACGTGGGCCAATCAGCCCCAGCATTTT
CASSQPRDRGTWANQPQHF
>TRBV5-1|.|TRBJ2-7|TRBD1
TGCGCCAGCAGCTTAGGACAGGGACCCTACGAGCAGTACTTC
CASSLGQGPYEQYF
>TRBV29-1|.|TRBJ2-1|TRBD1
TGCAGCGCCTTAGGACAGGGGGGCTATGAGCAGTTCTTC
CSALGQGGYEQFF
>TRBV23-1|.|TRBJ2-3|.
TGCGCCAGCAGTGACCCCCGGGACAATCAATGCACAGATACGCAGTATTTT
CASSDPRDNQCTDTQYF
>TRBV3-1/TRBV3-2|.|TRBJ1-2|.
TGTGCCAGCAGTTACTCCGTCAGGGACTACACCTTC
CASSYSVRDYTF
>TRBV27|few|TRBJ1-1|.
TGTGCCAGCAGAGCGGACCTTGTCAACACTGAAGCTTTCTTT
CASRADLVNTEAFF
>TRBV7-9|.|TRBJ1-1|.
TGTGCCAGCAGCCCAACGGGATATGAAGCTTTCTTT
CASSPTGYEAFF
>TRBV7-9|.|TRBJ1-1|.
TGTGCCAGCAGCCCCAAGGGGGGTTCAACTGAAGCTTTCTTT
CASSPKGGSTEAFF
>TRBV28|.|TRBJ1-2|TRBD1
TGTGCCAGCGACACAGGGGCCTTTAACTATGGCTACACCTTC
CASDTGAFNYGYTF
>TRBV5-4|few|TRBJ2-5|.
TGTGCCAGCAGCTTGGATCCGGACAGCCAAGAGACCCAGTACTTC
CASSLDPDSQETQYF
>TRBV5-6|.|TRBJ2-3|TRBD2
TGTGCCAGCGGGACTAGCGGGGGAGATACGCAGTATTTT
CASGTSGGDTQYF
>TRBV7-9|few|TRBJ2-5|.
TGTGCCAGCAGCTTAGTCCAGGGGAGAGAGACCCAGTACTTC
CASSLVQGRETQYF
>TRBV5-4|once|TRBJ1-4|.
TGTGCCAGCAGCTTGCGAGGGAATGTGGGCGCAACTAATGAAAAACTGTTTTTT
CASSLRGNVGATNEKLFF
>TRBV10-1|.|TRBJ1-1|.
TGCGCCAGCAGTGAACAACAGAACACTGAAGCTTTCTTT
CASSEQQNTEAFF
>TRBV4-1|once|TRBJ2-7|.
TGCGCCAGCAGCCAAGCTGAGGGGTCATACGAGCAGTACTTC
CASSQAEGSYEQYF
>TRBV19|.|TRBJ1-4|.
TGTGCCAGTAGTATAGCCTGGGGCAAGTCTACGGAAAAACTGTTTTTT
CASSIAWGKSTEKLFF
>TRBV6-6|.|TRBJ1-2|TRBD1
TGTGCCAGCAGTCGACAGGGGCAGGACTATGGCTACACCTTC
CASSRQGQDYGYTF
>TRBV19|.|TRBJ1-1|TRBD1
TGTGCCAGTACCGACAGGGGGCGGTTGGATGAAGCTTTCTTT
CASTDRGRLDEAFF
>TRBV4-2|.|TRBJ2-6|.
TGTGCCAGCAGCCAAGGAAGAGCAACCTCTGGGGCCAACGTCCTGACTTTC
CASSQGRATSGANVLTF
>TRBV2|.|TRBJ1-2|TRBD1
TGTGCCAGCAGTGTCACCGGGACAGGGGCGCCCGGCTACACCTTC
CASSVTGTGAPGYTF
>TRBV9|.|TRBJ1-1|TRBD1
TGTGCCAGCAGCCTTACTGGACAGGGCCCTGAAGCTTTCTTT
CASSLTGQGPEAFF
>TRBV11-3|.|TRBJ2-3|.
TGTGCCAGCAGCTTAGACGCCGGAGCAACGCAGTATTTT
CASSLDAGATQYF
>TRBV10-3|.|TRBJ2-5|.
TGTGCCATCAATTCCGAGGGGATGTACCAAGAGACCCAGTACTTC
CAINSEGMYQETQYF
>TRBV4-2|.|TRBJ2-1|TRBD2
TGTGCCAGCAGCCAAGTCCAGCGGGAGAGCTACAATGAGCAGTTCTTC
CASSQVQRESYNEQFF
>TRBV6-5|.|TRBJ2-1|.
TGTGCCAGCAGTTCGACCATTATTGGTGGGAAGTTCTTC
CASSSTIIGGKFF
>TRBV12-3/TRBV12-4|.|TRBJ1-1|.
TGTGCCAGCAGTCCTCAGGAGAACACTGAAGCTTTCTTT
CASSPQENTEAFF
>TRBV7-7|.|TRBJ2-3|TRBD2
TGTGCCAGCAGCAACGGACTAGCGGGGGATGGAGATACGCAGTATTTT
CASSNGLAGDGDTQYF
>TRBV9|.|TRBJ1-5|TRBD1
TGTGCCAGCAGCACCGGGACAGACAATCAGCCCCAGCATTTT
CASSTGTDNQPQHF
>TRBV11-1|.|TRBJ2-1|.
TGTGCCAGCAGCTCAAACATAGGCTCCTACAATGAGCAGTTCTTC
CASSSNIGSYNEQFF
>TRBV27|once|TRBJ2-4|TRBD2
TGTGCCAGCAGGGGAGGGCCGAGGTCCAAAAACATTCAGTACTTC
CASRGGPRSKNIQYF
>TRBV4-1|.|TRBJ1-6|TRBD1
TGCGCCAGCAGCCAAGCAGGGGGTAATTCACCCCTCCACTTT
CASSQAGGNSPLHF
>TRBV10-2|.|TRBJ1-1|.
TGCGCCAGCAGTGAGGCAAATGAAGCTTTCTTT
CASSEANEAFF
>TRBV19|few|TRBJ2-5|.
TGTGCCAGTAGCATGGGCTTTCGATCGGGCCAAGAGACCCAGTACTTC
CASSMGFRSGQETQYF
>TRBV28|.|TRBJ1-4|.
TGTGCCAGCAGTCCCCGGGAAAAACTGTTTTTT
CASSPREKLFF
>TRBV5-1|.|TRBJ2-1|.
TGCGCCAGCAGCAGGGGGGAGTACAATGAGCAGTTCTTC
CASSRGEYNEQFF
>TRBV3-1/TRBV3-2|.|TRBJ2-1|.
TGTGCCAGCAGCCAAGATGGCCTAGTAGACAATGAGCAGTTCTTC
CASSQDGLVDNEQFF
>TRBV3-1/TRBV3-2|.|TRBJ2-1|.
TGTGCCAGCGGACGAACCTATGAGCAGTTCTTC
CASGRTYEQFF
>TRBV9|once|TRBJ1-3|.
TGTGCCAGCAGCGTAGCGGGGGCCTCTGGAAACACCATATATTTT
CASSVAGASGNTIYF
>TRBV5-1|.|TRBJ1-3|.
TGCGCCAGCAGCATAACAGGGCTCTCTGGAAACACCATATATTTT
CASSITGLSGNTIYF
>TRBV7-7|.|TRBJ2-2|TRBD1
TGTGCCAGCAGCCCCGTCCCCACAGGGGTTGCCGGGGAGCTGTTTTTT
CASSPVPTGVAGELFF
>TRBV19|few|TRBJ1-2|TRBD1
TGTGCCAGTAGCCGGACAGGGAGCTATGGCTACACCTTC
CASSRTGSYGYTF